The 16 T cell receptor beta chains below were found in one sample sequenced in a study of blood T cell repertoires in COVID-19. TCRdb's copy holds only in-frame clones and misses some; the assay was immunoSEQ multiplex PCR. The table shows 400,000 to 550,000 clones, with around 89% occurring only once. The sample consisted of peripheral blood. The receptors stem from a woman in her 30s with acute or convalescent COVID-19.

V gene TRBV28 combines with J gene TRBJ2-7; 7 nucleotides align to TRBD1. Germline V gives CDR1 MDHEN, CDR2 SYDVKM. The V and J ends lost 1 base and 3 bases, in that order; junction bases with no gene match: 24. The CDR3 covers 21 residues. This CDR3 reads CASSLLEVGQARKISDYEQYF. The DNA of the CDR3 is TGTGCCAGCAGTTTATTAGAGGTAGGACAGGCAAGAAAAATAAGTGACTACGAGCAGTACTTC.

V gene TRBV7-9 combines with J gene TRBJ2-1; TRBD1 aligns across 7 bases. Trimming removed 6 bases from V and 8 bases from J; junction bases left unmatched: 7. Germline V gives CDR1 SEHNR, CDR2 FQNEAQ (reference sequence). CDR3 length: 13 residues. The DNA of the CDR3 is TGTGCCAGCAGTTTTGACAGGGCGGATGAGCAGTTCTTC. Its translation: CASSFDRADEQFF.

V usage is TRBV5-1 and J usage is TRBJ2-3; a possible D gene is TRBD2 (7 bases). The V end was cut by 4 bases, the J end by 2 bases, with 17 bases between. This CDR3 has 16 residues. From germline, CDR1 is SGHRS and CDR2 YFSETQ. CDR3 amino acids: CASSTRGGAYTDTQYF. DNA for the CDR3: TGCGCCAGCAGCACCCGAGGGGGGGCGTACACAGATACGCAGTATTTT.

The V and J genes are TRBV7-9 and TRBJ1-1, with 7 nucleotides matching TRBD1. Germline-derived CDR1 and CDR2 are SEHNR and FQNEAQ (reference sequence). After removal of 6 bases from V and 0 bases from J, the junction contained 7 bases not matched to a gene. The CDR3 spans 15 residues. The CDR3 region has the DNA TGTGCCAGCAGTTTCTACAGGGGAGTGAACACTGAAGCTTTCTTT. Protein: CASSFYRGVNTEAFF.

The V gene is TRBV7-9, the J gene TRBJ2-1; TRBD1 aligns across 8 bases. There are 17 residues in the CDR3. With 4 bases clipped from V and 9 bases from J, the junction kept 17 bases outside the gene matches. CDR1 and CDR2 (germline): SEHNR, FQNEAQ (reference sequence). The CDR3 DNA reads TGTGCCAGCAGCTCTCCTCTGCCGGGACAGGACAAAAGTGAGCAGTTCTTC. Residues: CASSSPLPGQDKSEQFF.

The chain recombines TRBV6-1 with TRBJ2-1, with 10 bases matching TRBD2. The CDR3 totals 15 residues. Germline V gene lookup returns CDR1 MNHNS and CDR2 SASEGT. After removal of 1 base from V and 8 bases from J, the junction contained 5 bases not matched to a gene. The CDR3 nucleotides are TGTGCCAGCAGTGAAGATGCTAGCGGGGGCGATGAGCAGTTCTTC. Translation gives CASSEDASGGDEQFF.

The CDR3, as DNA: TGCGCCAGCAGTGGCGCGGGGGGGTCGAGCTCCTACGAGCAGTACTTC. It is translated as CASSGAGGSSSYEQYF. The chain couples TRBV5-1 to TRBJ2-7; 9 nucleotides line up with TRBD2. This CDR3 contains 16 residues. V was clipped by 5 bases and J by 0 bases; unmatched bases: 9. Germline V CDR1 and CDR2: SGHRS, YFSETQ.

This chain uses TRBV15 with TRBJ2-7; a possible D gene is TRBD1 (5 bases). Germline CDR1 and CDR2: LNHNV and YYDKDF (reference sequence). This CDR3 has 14 amino acids. V lost 0 bases and J lost 3, with 9 bases in between. CDR3 in DNA: TGTGCCACCAGCAGAGATGGTGACAGCTACGAGCAGTACTTC. Its protein product is CATSRDGDSYEQYF.

This clone was detected only a few times. Compared with germline, one end of the junction differs, possibly owing to a read error. This chain connects TRBV2 to TRBJ1-6; 8 nucleotides line up with TRBD1. CDR1 and CDR2 (germline): SNHLY, FYNNEI. The CDR3 loop spans 16 amino acids. This chain's CDR3 is CASSLAGGSNNSPLHF. Here the CDR3 DNA reads TGTGCCAGCAGCCTCGCAGGGGGCTCCAATAATTCACCCCTCCACTTT.

The chain employs TRBV5-1 and TRBJ2-2, with D tentatively TRBD1 (5 bases). V dropped 0 bases and J dropped 6 bases, with 12 bases sitting between them. Germline loops: CDR1 SGHRS, CDR2 YFSETQ. The CDR3 length is 15 residues. Written as DNA, the CDR3 is TGCGCCAGCAGCTTGGCCCCCCAGGGTGCCGGGGAGCTGTTTTTT. Translated: CASSLAPQGAGELFF.

The rearrangement joins TRBV5-1 to TRBJ2-5; 16 bases agree with TRBD2. CDR1 is SGHRS and CDR2 is YFSETQ in the germline V gene. The CDR3 contains 18 residues. Trimming cost V 3 bases and J 2 bases; bases outside gene matches: 7. DNA for the CDR3: TGCGCCAGCAGCTCACATTCGGGACTAGCGGGGGGGCAAGAGACCCAGTACTTC. Translating gives CASSSHSGLAGGQETQYF.

This clone was recorded only once. The chain is built from TRBV28 and TRBJ2-2, with D perhaps TRBD1 (6 bases). With 5 bases removed from V and 6 bases from J, the gap between germline ends came to 13 bases. The CDR3 loop spans 14 amino acids. Germline-derived CDR1 and CDR2 are MDHEN and SYDVKM. Written as DNA, the CDR3 is TGTGCCAGCAGTAGAGGACAGTTGGCCGGGGAGCTGTTTTTT. Translating it yields CASSRGQLAGELFF.

The chain links TRBV30 to TRBJ1-4; TRBD1 agrees at 7 bases. V lost 3 bases, J lost 8 bases, and 9 bases stayed unmatched. Germline CDR1 and CDR2: GTSNPN and SVGIG (reference sequence). The CDR3 loop spans 14 amino acids. The CDR3 is CAWSAGTEEEKLFF. The CDR3 DNA sequence: TGTGCCTGGAGCGCCGGGACAGAGGAAGAAAAACTGTTTTTT.

The CDR3 sequence is CASSLSRTSPGYF. CDR3 nucleotides: TGTGCCAGCAGCTTAAGTCGGACTAGCCCCGGGTACTTC. The chain joins TRBV7-3 to TRBJ2-5; 8 bases map to TRBD2. The CDR3 extends over 13 amino acids. Trimming took 1 base from V and 13 from J; bases not matched to a gene: 8. CDR1 is SGHTA, CDR2 FQGTGA, per germline.

The gene calls are TRBV3-1 (or the pseudogene TRBV3-2) and TRBJ1-1; TRBD1 matches at 7 bases. Germline V lookup: CDR1 LGHDT, CDR2 YNNKEL (reference sequence). The CDR3 totals 15 residues. V shed 1 base and J 6 bases; nucleotides not matched to a gene: 8. The CDR3 spells CASSQGQGWSAEAFF. The CDR3 DNA sequence: TGTGCCAGCAGCCAAGGACAGGGATGGAGTGCTGAAGCTTTCTTT.

The CDR3 reads CASSQVGGVASGAHTDTQYF. CDR3 nucleotide sequence: TGCGCCAGCAGCCAAGTTGGGGGTGTGGCGAGCGGGGCACACACAGATACGCAGTATTTT. This chain joins TRBV4-1 and TRBJ2-3, with 7 positions matching TRBD2. This CDR3 comprises 20 residues. Germline assignment: CDR1 MGHRA and CDR2 YSYEKL. Trimming at V came to 1 base and at J to 2 bases, leaving 18 bases not matched to a gene.